The 32 T cell receptor beta chains below were found in one sample sequenced in a study of blood T cell repertoires in COVID-19. TCRdb keeps only in-frame clones here, not all; method: immunoSEQ multiplex PCR. The sample lists some 70,000 clones, just over 85% occurring once. Sequencing was done on a sample of peripheral blood. The receptors stem from a woman aged 55-70 years with acute or convalescent COVID-19.

This rearrangement joins TRBV7-9 to TRBJ1-3; D unresolved. Germline V gene sequence: CDR1 SEHNR, CDR2 FQNEAQ (reference sequence). The V and J ends lost 5 bases and 0 bases respectively, with 11 bases between them. The CDR3 consists of 15 residues. The chain's CDR3 is CASSPRGNSGNTIYF. The CDR3 coding sequence is TGTGCCAGCAGCCCCCGGGGTAACTCTGGAAACACCATATATTTT.

This clone was observed a single time. The chain combines TRBV27 with TRBJ2-2; the D is unclear. The CDR3 totals 17 residues. Germline CDR1 is MNHEY and CDR2 is SMNVEV (reference sequence). V lost 5 bases, J lost 4 bases, and 20 bases lay in between. The CDR3 region has the DNA TGTGCCAGCAGTCTTAACCCTCTCACTCGGTCCACCGGGGAGCTGTTTTTT. Protein sequence: CASSLNPLTRSTGELFF.

The rearrangement links TRBV6-6 to TRBJ1-3; tentatively, D is TRBD1 (6 bases). The length of the CDR3 is 15 residues. Deletions cut 7 bases from V and 0 bases from J, with 13 bases between. The germline CDR1 and CDR2 sequences are MNHNY and SVGAGI (reference sequence). This CDR3 is CASNWDNTSGNTIYF. CDR3 nucleotides: TGTGCCAGCAACTGGGACAACACCTCTGGAAACACCATATATTTT.

V and J are TRBV7-2 and TRBJ2-3; possibly TRBD2 for D (5 bases). Per germline, CDR1 SGHTA and CDR2 FQGNSA. The V end was cut by 4 bases, the J end by 1 base, with 12 bases between. The CDR3 extends over 15 amino acids. The CDR3 is CASSSRGGGTDTQYF. The CDR3 bases are TGTGCCAGCAGCTCCCGTGGAGGCGGCACAGATACGCAGTATTTT.

V is TRBV29-1 and J is TRBJ2-7; 7 nucleotides align to TRBD2. Germline lookup yields CDR1 SQVTM and CDR2 ANQGSEA. This CDR3 has 13 residues. The V and J ends lost 5 bases and 2 bases, in that order; junction bases with no gene match: 6. For the CDR3, the DNA is TGCAGCGTTCGGGGGGTCAGTACCTACGAGCAGTACTTC. Amino acid sequence: CSVRGVSTYEQYF.

The J gene is TRBJ1-1, the V gene TRBV18; possibly TRBD1 for D (5 bases). Germline V gives CDR1 KGHSH, CDR2 LQKENI. The CDR3 consists of 15 residues. The V end lost 6 bases, the J end lost 1 base, and 15 bases lay between the germline ends. CDR3 residues: CASSQGATGNTEAFF. The CDR3 nucleotides are TGTGCCAGCTCTCAAGGGGCGACTGGGAACACTGAAGCTTTCTTT.

V usage is TRBV18 and J usage is TRBJ1-2; possibly TRBD1 for D (5 bases). Trimming pared 1 base from V and 6 bases from J, leaving 6 bases between. CDR1 is KGHSH and CDR2 is LQKENI in the germline V gene. This CDR3 comprises 12 residues. The CDR3 DNA reads TGTGCCAGCTCACCACGGGGGGATGGCTACACCTTC. This encodes CASSPRGDGYTF.

This clone was detected only a few times. The chain links TRBV19 to TRBJ1-2; 8 bases are a match to TRBD1. This CDR3 region has 17 residues. V lost 1 base, J lost 6 bases, and 13 bases stayed unmatched. Germline loops: CDR1 LNHDA, CDR2 SQIVND (reference sequence). The CDR3 region is CASSIARTTRTGNGYTF. In DNA form, the CDR3 reads TGTGCCAGTAGTATAGCCCGCACTACCAGGACAGGGAATGGCTACACCTTC.

The chain recombines TRBV6-5 with TRBJ1-2; D gene ambiguous. The germline V gene has CDR1 MNHEY and CDR2 SVGAGI. CDR3 length equals 13 residues. V was trimmed by 3 bases and J by 2 bases, leaving 7 bases between them. As DNA, the CDR3 is TGTGCCAGCAGTTATGTCCTAAACTATGGCTACACCTTC. Protein product: CASSYVLNYGYTF.

The chain links TRBV5-6 to TRBJ1-1; TRBD1 might be the D (5 bases). CDR1 SGHDT and CDR2 YYEEEE come from the germline V gene. The CDR3 has 14 amino acids. The germline V and J ends were trimmed by 2 bases and 0 bases, with 8 bases remaining between them. The CDR3 sequence: CASSFQGLNTEAFF. The DNA of the CDR3 is TGTGCCAGCAGCTTCCAGGGATTGAACACTGAAGCTTTCTTT.

The rearrangement uses TRBV3-1 (or the pseudogene TRBV3-2) and TRBJ1-2; a possible D gene is TRBD1 (6 bases). The CDR3 loop spans 15 amino acids. Trimming took off 7 bases at V and 5 bases at J, with 20 bases between the two ends. Per the germline V gene, CDR1 is LGHDT and CDR2 is YNNKEL (reference sequence). The DNA of the CDR3 is TGTGCCAGCACCCCGGGAGGGGGGGGATATTATGGCTACACCTTC. It encodes CASTPGGGGYYGYTF.

This chain joins TRBV2 and TRBJ1-6; D might be TRBD1 (5 bases). Trimming removed 7 bases from V and 14 bases from J, with 18 bases in between. CDR1 SNHLY and CDR2 FYNNEI come from the germline V gene. The CDR3 length is 13 residues. CDR3 sequence: CASTRTGGLALHF. The CDR3 DNA is TGTGCCAGCACCCGGACGGGGGGTCTGGCCCTCCACTTT. The complete variable domain, with remaining parts taken from reference TRBV2 and TRBJ1-6, reads EPEVTQTPSHQVTQMGQEVILRCVPISNHLYFYWYRQILGQKVEFLVSFYNNEISEKSEIFDDQFSVERPDGSNFTLKIRSTKLEDSAMYFCASTRTGGLALHFGNGTRLTVT.

V gene TRBV12-3 or TRBV12-4 combines with J gene TRBJ1-1, with 7 bases that match TRBD1. This CDR3 is built from 13 residues. V lost 1 base to trimming and J lost 11 bases; unmatched junction nucleotides: 7. In DNA form, the CDR3 reads TGTGCCAGCAGTTTAGTTGAGGGGGCAAGGGCTTTCTTT. Translated: CASSLVEGARAFF.

V is TRBV10-2 and J is TRBJ2-7, with D uncertain. V was trimmed by 1 base and J by 5 bases, leaving 6 bases between them. The length of the CDR3 is 12 residues. CDR1 and CDR2 from the germline V gene are WSHSY and SAAADI. The CDR3, as DNA: TGCGCCAGCAGTGAGTTTTTAGACGAGCAGTACTTC. Translated: CASSEFLDEQYF.

The chain has TRBV5-1 and TRBJ1-4; 7 bases map to TRBD1. Looked up from germline, CDR1 is SGHRS and CDR2 is YFSETQ. The CDR3 loop spans 16 amino acids. Trimming at V came to 5 bases and at J to 2 bases, leaving 9 bases not matched to a gene. CDR3 nucleotide sequence: TGCGCCAGCAGAGACTCCGGGACAGCCACTAATGAAAAACTGTTTTTT. Protein sequence: CASRDSGTATNEKLFF.

This chain joins TRBV7-2 and TRBJ1-3, with 7 bases that match TRBD1. This CDR3 contains 16 residues. Per the germline V gene, CDR1 is SGHTA and CDR2 is FQGNSA. After removal of 3 bases from V and 4 bases from J, the junction contained 9 bases not matched to a gene. CDR3 nucleotide sequence: TGTGCCAGCAGCTTCCCCGGGACAGCATCCGGAAACACCATATATTTT. Protein sequence: CASSFPGTASGNTIYF. The full variable domain, with the rest looked up from reference TRBV7-2 and TRBJ1-3, is GAGVSQSPSNKVTEKGKDVELRCDPISGHTALYWYRQSLGQGLEFLIYFQGNSAPDKSGLPSDRFSAERTGGSVSTLTIQRTQQEDSAVYLCASSFPGTASGNTIYFGEGSWLTVV.

The chain uses TRBV6-5 and TRBJ1-6; TRBD1 agrees at 10 bases. CDR1 is MNHEY, CDR2 SVGAGI, per germline. The CDR3 runs to 15 residues. Germline trimming cut 2 bases from V and 7 bases from J; bases unmatched to any gene: 2. The CDR3 region is CASSYEDRGNSPLHF. The CDR3 DNA is TGTGCCAGCAGTTACGAGGACAGGGGGAATTCACCCCTCCACTTT.

This chain connects TRBV24-1 to TRBJ2-1; 8 bases map to TRBD2. Per germline, CDR1 KGHDR and CDR2 SFDVKD. CDR3 length: 15 residues. With V trimmed by 5 bases and J by 2 bases, 4 bases remained unmatched. In DNA, the CDR3 is TGTGCCACCAGTGTCGGGGGGGCCACCTACAATGAGCAGTTCTTC. This translates into CATSVGGATYNEQFF.

The J gene is TRBJ1-2, the V gene TRBV7-2; TRBD1 is a possible D gene (5 bases). This CDR3 contains 15 residues. Germline V CDR1 and CDR2: SGHTA, FQGNSA. V was clipped by 0 bases and J by 0 bases, with 8 bases between them. The CDR3 reads CASSLAPGANYGYTF. In DNA form, the CDR3 reads TGTGCCAGCAGCTTAGCGCCGGGGGCTAACTATGGCTACACCTTC.

The chain recombines TRBV5-1 with TRBJ1-2; 7 bases are shared with TRBD1. Germline lookup yields CDR1 SGHRS and CDR2 YFSETQ. V dropped 4 bases and J dropped 5; count of bases not matched to a gene: 5. The CDR3 covers 13 residues. Here the CDR3 DNA reads TGCGCCAGCAGCATCGACAGGGATTATGGCTACACCTTC. As protein: CASSIDRDYGYTF.

This clone was counted a few times. The chain uses TRBV6-5 and TRBJ1-6, with D perhaps TRBD1 (6 bases). Germline loops: CDR1 MNHEY, CDR2 SVGAGI. This CDR3 has 15 residues. Trimming shortened V by 5 bases and J by 5 bases, and 13 bases separated the two germline ends. CDR3: CASSTGSYHNSPLHF. The CDR3 DNA follows: TGTGCCAGCAGTACAGGGAGCTACCATAATTCACCCCTCCACTTT.

The J gene is TRBJ2-7, the V gene TRBV5-5; no definite D call. Trimming stripped 0 bases from V and 2 bases from J, with 9 bases between. CDR3 size: 14 residues. Germline CDR1 is SGHKS and CDR2 is YYEKEE (reference sequence). The CDR3 DNA follows: TGTGCCAGCAGCTTGGAATACGCAGCCTACGAGCAGTACTTC. Translation gives CASSLEYAAYEQYF.

This clone was seen a handful of times. The V and J genes are TRBV12-5 and TRBJ1-3; no definite D call. V lost 0 bases and J lost 0, with 9 bases in between. CDR3 length: 16 residues. Germline V gene sequence: CDR1 LGHNT, CDR2 FRNRAP. The DNA for the CDR3 is TGTGCTAGTGGTTTGGTCCAGTCCCTCTCTGGAAACACCATATATTTT. This translates into CASGLVQSLSGNTIYF.

The rearrangement links TRBV2 to TRBJ2-4; D is possibly TRBD1 (6 bases). The CDR3 is 14 residues long. Germline V gene sequence: CDR1 SNHLY, CDR2 FYNNEI. V lost 3 bases and J 1 base, leaving 7 bases between the germline ends. The CDR3 protein is CASSDDRAKNIQYF. In DNA, the CDR3 is TGTGCCAGCAGTGATGACAGGGCCAAAAACATTCAGTACTTC.

V gene TRBV19 combines with J gene TRBJ1-2; 8 bases are shared with TRBD1. V gave up 10 bases and J gave up 4 bases; unmatched junction bases: 5. This CDR3 contains 12 residues. The germline CDR1 and CDR2 sequences are LNHDA and SQIVND (reference sequence). CDR3: CAIRTGPYGYTF. The CDR3 DNA reads TGTGCCATCCGGACAGGGCCCTATGGCTACACCTTC.

V and J are TRBV15 and TRBJ1-1, with D tentatively TRBD1 (5 bases). The ends were cut back, 0 bases at V and 6 bases at J, with 20 bases in the middle. Germline V lookup: CDR1 LNHNV, CDR2 YYDKDF (reference sequence). CDR3 length: 17 amino acids. The CDR3 region has the DNA TGTGCCACCAGCAGAGATTTTGACAGATTCTTGACTGCTGAAGCTTTCTTT. Protein sequence: CATSRDFDRFLTAEAFF.

The J gene is TRBJ1-2, the V gene TRBV18; D gene ambiguous. The CDR3 covers 13 residues. The V end was cut by 0 bases, the J end by 9 bases, with 11 bases between. Germline V gene data show CDR1 as KGHSH and CDR2 as LQKENI. DNA of the CDR3: TGTGCCAGCTCACCACCGGGAGGTTACCGCTACACCTTC. It encodes CASSPPGGYRYTF. Full variable domain (outside the CDR3, taken from reference TRBV18 and TRBJ1-2): NAGVMQNPRHLVRRRGQEARLRCSPMKGHSHVYWYRQLPEEGLKFMVYLQKENIIDESGMPKERFSAEFPKEGPSILRIQQVVRGDSAAYFCASSPPGGYRYTFGSGTRLTVV.

This chain joins TRBV30 and TRBJ1-2; the match to TRBD1 covers 8 bases. CDR1 is GTSNPN and CDR2 is SVGIG in the germline V gene (reference sequence). After removal of 2 bases from V and 1 base from J, the junction contained 6 bases not matched to a gene. CDR3 length: 15 amino acids. The CDR3 loop reads CAWSMQGALNYGYTF. The CDR3, as DNA: TGTGCCTGGAGTATGCAGGGGGCTCTTAACTATGGCTACACCTTC.

The V and J genes are TRBV7-7 and TRBJ2-5, with 12 positions matching TRBD2. The CDR3 contains 16 residues. Germline V gene lookup returns CDR1 SSHAT and CDR2 FNYEAQ (reference sequence). V lost 5 bases, J lost 5 bases, and 9 bases stayed unmatched. In DNA, the CDR3 is TGTGCCAGCAGCATCCTAGCGGGAGGGTCGGGGGAGACCCAGTACTTC. Its protein is CASSILAGGSGETQYF.

On this clone: Different DNA sequences within this sample yield the same CDR3. V usage is TRBV19 and J usage is TRBJ1-2; D may be TRBD1 (6 bases). V dropped 2 bases and J dropped 4 bases, with 11 bases sitting between them. The CDR3 has 14 residues. The germline V gene encodes CDR1 LNHDA and CDR2 SQIVND (reference sequence). In DNA, the CDR3 is TGTGCCAGTAGTATACAGGGGCGCGTCTATGGCTACACCTTC. Amino acid sequence: CASSIQGRVYGYTF.

The V call is TRBV7-9, the J call TRBJ2-1, with a weak D call TRBD2 (5 bases). Germline V gene sequence: CDR1 SEHNR, CDR2 FQNEAQ (reference sequence). The CDR3 spans 13 residues. V lost 5 bases and J lost 5, with 10 bases in between. CDR3 in DNA: TGTGCCAGCAGCATCGGCGGGCACAATGAGCAGTTCTTC. Translated: CASSIGGHNEQFF. The variable domain in full, completed from reference TRBV7-9 and TRBJ2-1, reads DTGVSQNPRHKITKRGQNVTFRCDPISEHNRLYWYRQTLGQGPEFLTYFQNEAQLEKSRLLSDRFSAERPKGSFSTLEIQRTEQGDSAMYLCASSIGGHNEQFFGPGTRLTVL.

This chain joins TRBV5-1 and TRBJ2-5, with D possibly being TRBD2 (6 bases). The CDR3 covers 15 residues. Germline V lookup: CDR1 SGHRS, CDR2 YFSETQ. Trimming left V 4 bases short and J 3 bases short, with 16 bases between. CDR3 amino acids: CASSTTGTGKETQYF. The CDR3, as DNA: TGCGCCAGCAGCACGACCGGGACTGGAAAAGAGACCCAGTACTTC.